This T cell receptor beta chain was obtained from a study of T cell responses to AZD1222 COVID-19 vaccine. Generated by immunoSEQ multiplex PCR, the TCRdb table keeps only in-frame clones and is missing some. The data contain around 200,000 clones, 88% of them singletons. Trimming cost V 5 bases and J 1 base, with 20 bases left between them. Per the germline V gene, CDR1 is ENHRY and CDR2 is SYGVKD. This CDR3 has 17 amino acids. The V call is TRBV10-3, the J call TRBJ1-1; no firm D call. The sample was peripheral blood, taken 28 days after the second AZD1222 dose. The sequence derives from an adult who received the AZD1222 COVID-19 vaccine. The CDR3 sequence: CAISQGSAAAGNTEAFF. CDR3 coding DNA: TGTGCCATCAGTCAAGGTTCGGCCGCGGCAGGGAACACTGAAGCTTTCTTT.